This is a list of T cell receptor beta chains from one sample in a study of T-cell reconstitution after alpha-beta-depleted transplantation in children. TCRdb redid the calling of the PCR reads with MiXCR, one entry per CDR3 protein. The table has roughly 340,000 distinct CDR3 sequences, roughly 16% seen once. The sequencing used PBMCs, mostly from graft donor cells, collected 360 days after TCRalphabeta/CD19-depleted stem cell transplant. The receptors come from a male patient between 2 and 9 years old who had a stem cell transplant for acute lymphoblastic leukemia, so the T cells may come from the graft donor. Each CDR3 is given with its conserved first and last residue. D genes are given only for firm matches. Clone size appears in some rows only: once, few, many, or a class for an expanded clone.

D,V,size,J,CDR3,DNA
TRBD2,TRBV4-2,few,TRBJ2-1,CASSPSGGFGNEQFF,TGTGCCAGCAGCCCATCCGGGGGGTTTGGCAATGAGCAGTTCTTC
-,TRBV9,-,TRBJ2-7,CASSVSGGPPGEQYF,TGTGCCAGCAGCGTATCTGGCGGGCCCCCGGGGGAGCAGTACTTC
TRBD2,TRBV7-3,few,TRBJ2-3,CASSSYAAGPTQYF,TGTGCCAGCAGCTCCTACGCAGCGGGACCTACGCAGTATTTT
TRBD1,TRBV12-3/TRBV12-4,few,TRBJ2-3,CASSRDRYSISTDTQYF,TGTGCCAGCAGTCGGGACAGGTATTCGATTAGCACAGATACGCAGTATTTT
-,TRBV5-4,many,TRBJ2-3,CASSSLDRLTQYF,TGTGCCAGCAGCTCTCTAGACAGACTTACGCAGTATTTT
TRBD2,TRBV3-1,-,TRBJ2-4,CASSPRQRASGRVDIQYF,TGTGCCAGCAGCCCCCGTCAAAGGGCTAGCGGGAGAGTGGACATTCAGTACTTC
TRBD1,TRBV5-1,many,TRBJ1-2,CASSSTGTYGYTF,TGCGCCAGCAGCTCGACAGGGACCTATGGCTACACCTTC
-,TRBV15,few,TRBJ1-5,CATSRDPTLNQPQHF,TGTGCCACCAGCAGAGATCCAACTCTCAATCAGCCCCAGCATTTT
-,TRBV28,-,TRBJ2-7,CASSLWVRRSYEQYF,TGTGCCAGCAGTTTATGGGTCAGGCGATCCTACGAGCAGTACTTC
TRBD1,TRBV29-1,-,TRBJ1-1,CSVYGTGRTEAFF,TGCAGCGTTTATGGGACAGGGAGGACTGAAGCTTTCTTT
-,TRBV4-1,-,TRBJ2-3,CASSQDASGTTQYF,TGCGCCAGCAGCCAAGATGCCTCCGGGACTACGCAGTATTTT
-,TRBV7-9,-,TRBJ1-5,CASSLGGGPLDEPQHF,TGTGCCAGCAGCTTAGGTGGGGGGCCCCTCGATGAGCCCCAGCATTTT
TRBD2,TRBV10-3,many,TRBJ2-2,CAIRIAGGPHGELFF,TGTGCCATCAGGATAGCGGGAGGGCCTCACGGGGAGCTGTTTTTT
TRBD2,TRBV28,many,TRBJ2-1,CASSLGGSGNNEQFF,TGTGCCAGCAGTTTAGGCGGGAGTGGAAACAATGAGCAGTTCTTC
TRBD2,TRBV28,few,TRBJ2-3,CASSFSGKAPDTQYF,TGTGCCAGCAGTTTCAGCGGGAAGGCACCAGATACGCAGTATTTT
-,TRBV7-9,-,TRBJ2-3,CASSLGDSDTQYF,TGTGCCAGCAGCTTAGGGGACTCCGATACGCAGTATTTT
-,TRBV4-2,few,TRBJ1-2,CASSLQWGGSSSNYGYTF,TGTGCCAGCAGCCTCCAATGGGGAGGTTCCTCCAGCAACTATGGCTACACCTTC
-,TRBV7-2,many,TRBJ2-5,CASSLVGLQETQYF,TGTGCCAGCAGCTTAGTGGGCTTGCAAGAGACCCAGTACTTC